The rows below give T cell receptor beta chains drawn from one sample of a study of control samples from healthy donors and cancer patients. Sequenced by immunoSEQ multiplex PCR; TCRdb stores in-frame clones only, minus some. Among around 110,000 clones listed, 85% to 90% were seen once. Sequencing was carried out using PBMCs. These receptors were collected from a woman in her 50s with colorectal cancer. Both conserved end residues are part of each CDR3. Fields, in order: J gene, V gene, CDR3 length, D gene, clone size, CDR3 DNA, CDR3 protein. D genes are given only for firm matches. Expanded clones are given a class, and other clones once, few, many or no size at all.

j_gene: TRBJ1-2; v_gene: TRBV6-6; len: 13; d_gene: TRBD1; abundance: NA; CDR3nt: TGTGCCAGCAGCCTTCAGGGGGACTATGGCTACACCTTC; CDR3aa: CASSLQGDYGYTF
j_gene: TRBJ1-4; v_gene: TRBV7-2; len: 15; d_gene: NA; abundance: once; CDR3nt: TGTGCCAGCAGCTTAGCCTCGGGAAGCGGTGAAAAACTGTTTTTT; CDR3aa: CASSLASGSGEKLFF
j_gene: TRBJ1-4; v_gene: TRBV2; len: 15; d_gene: TRBD1; abundance: NA; CDR3nt: TGTGCCAGCAGTGAAAGGGACAGAACTAATGAAAAACTGTTTTTT; CDR3aa: CASSERDRTNEKLFF
j_gene: TRBJ1-1; v_gene: TRBV3-1/TRBV3-2; len: 14; d_gene: NA; abundance: NA; CDR3nt: TGTGCCAGCAGCCTTGAGACAACTCCCGTTGGGGCTTTCTTT; CDR3aa: CASSLETTPVGAFF
j_gene: TRBJ1-6; v_gene: TRBV6-4; len: 12; d_gene: NA; abundance: few; CDR3nt: TGTGCCAGCAGTGATAATAATTCACCCCTCCACTTT; CDR3aa: CASSDNNSPLHF
j_gene: TRBJ1-3; v_gene: TRBV2; len: 12; d_gene: NA; abundance: few; CDR3nt: TGTGCCAGCAGTGAAGAGGGAAACACCATATATTTT; CDR3aa: CASSEEGNTIYF
j_gene: TRBJ2-2; v_gene: TRBV9; len: 16; d_gene: TRBD1; abundance: NA; CDR3nt: TGTGCCAGCAGCGCCCGGGACAGCCGTGACACCGGGGAACTGTTTTTT; CDR3aa: CASSARDSRDTGELFF
j_gene: TRBJ1-1; v_gene: TRBV5-1; len: 15; d_gene: NA; abundance: NA; CDR3nt: TGCGCCAGCAGCTTGGACGGCCCGGGGAACACTGAAGCTTTCTTT; CDR3aa: CASSLDGPGNTEAFF
j_gene: TRBJ2-7; v_gene: TRBV11-1; len: 14; d_gene: TRBD1; abundance: few; CDR3nt: TGTGCCAGCAGCGCCAGGGACAGGGTTTCAGAGCAGTACTTC; CDR3aa: CASSARDRVSEQYF
j_gene: TRBJ2-1; v_gene: TRBV6-6; len: 13; d_gene: NA; abundance: once; CDR3nt: TGTGCCAGCAGTCGCGGGGTAAGAAATGAGCAGTTCTTC; CDR3aa: CASSRGVRNEQFF
j_gene: TRBJ2-3; v_gene: TRBV5-1; len: 16; d_gene: NA; abundance: NA; CDR3nt: TGCGCCAGCAGCTTGAACCATGGGGCGATCACAGATACGCAGTATTTT; CDR3aa: CASSLNHGAITDTQYF
j_gene: TRBJ1-1; v_gene: TRBV5-1; len: 16; d_gene: NA; abundance: NA; CDR3nt: TGCGCCAGCAGCCAGGACCGGGGCGCTACGGGGACTGAAGCTTTCTTT; CDR3aa: CASSQDRGATGTEAFF
j_gene: TRBJ2-5; v_gene: TRBV19; len: 15; d_gene: NA; abundance: once; CDR3nt: TGTGCCAGTAGTATTTCCGGGAGAGAGCAAGAGACCCAGTACTTC; CDR3aa: CASSISGREQETQYF
j_gene: TRBJ1-5; v_gene: TRBV3-1/TRBV3-2; len: 13; d_gene: NA; abundance: NA; CDR3nt: TGTGCCAGCAGCCAGGGGGACTATCAGCCCCAGCATTTT; CDR3aa: CASSQGDYQPQHF
j_gene: TRBJ1-1; v_gene: TRBV5-5; len: 13; d_gene: NA; abundance: NA; CDR3nt: TGTGCCAGCAGCCAGAATGGTTGGGCTGAAGCTTTCTTT; CDR3aa: CASSQNGWAEAFF
j_gene: TRBJ2-3; v_gene: TRBV6-5; len: 13; d_gene: NA; abundance: NA; CDR3nt: TGTGCCAGCAGCCCCCGCGGCACAGATACGCAGTATTTT; CDR3aa: CASSPRGTDTQYF
j_gene: TRBJ2-3; v_gene: TRBV9; len: 17; d_gene: TRBD2; abundance: NA; CDR3nt: TGTGCCAGCAGCACCCTTTTCGGGGGGGCATCCACAGATACGCAGTATTTT; CDR3aa: CASSTLFGGASTDTQYF
j_gene: TRBJ2-3; v_gene: TRBV18; len: 15; d_gene: NA; abundance: NA; CDR3nt: TGTGCCAGCTCACTTACACGGGGCAGCACAGATACGCAGTATTTT; CDR3aa: CASSLTRGSTDTQYF
j_gene: TRBJ1-5; v_gene: TRBV11-2; len: 13; d_gene: NA; abundance: NA; CDR3nt: TGTGCCAGCAGCTTCAATAGCAATCAGCCCCAGCATTTT; CDR3aa: CASSFNSNQPQHF
j_gene: TRBJ2-7; v_gene: TRBV10-1; len: 14; d_gene: NA; abundance: NA; CDR3nt: TGCGCCACCTCAAACTCCGGAGGATCCGACGAGCAGTACTTC; CDR3aa: CATSNSGGSDEQYF
j_gene: TRBJ1-2; v_gene: TRBV4-1; len: 16; d_gene: NA; abundance: NA; CDR3nt: TGCGCCAGCAGCCCGATCGGACCCCTGGGGAACTATGGCTACACCTTC; CDR3aa: CASSPIGPLGNYGYTF
j_gene: TRBJ2-2; v_gene: TRBV30; len: 13; d_gene: NA; abundance: NA; CDR3nt: TGTGCCTGGAGTTTGGACTTTTCCGGGGAGCTGTTTTTT; CDR3aa: CAWSLDFSGELFF
j_gene: TRBJ2-1; v_gene: TRBV5-1; len: 15; d_gene: TRBD2; abundance: NA; CDR3nt: TGCGCCAGCAGCGAAGGACTAGCGGGCTACAATGAGCAGTTCTTC; CDR3aa: CASSEGLAGYNEQFF
j_gene: TRBJ2-7; v_gene: TRBV7-9; len: 13; d_gene: NA; abundance: NA; CDR3nt: TGTGCCAGCACGAACGGAGTTTTGGACGAGCAGTACTTC; CDR3aa: CASTNGVLDEQYF
j_gene: TRBJ2-7; v_gene: TRBV7-2; len: 13; d_gene: NA; abundance: NA; CDR3nt: TGTGCCAGCAGCTTAATAGCCTCCTACGAGCAGTACTTC; CDR3aa: CASSLIASYEQYF
j_gene: TRBJ1-1; v_gene: TRBV5-6; len: 14; d_gene: NA; abundance: NA; CDR3nt: TGTGCCAGCAGCCCGCCCCCCTTGGACACTGAAGCTTTCTTT; CDR3aa: CASSPPPLDTEAFF
j_gene: TRBJ2-7; v_gene: TRBV7-2; len: 11; d_gene: TRBD2; abundance: NA; CDR3nt: TGTGCCAGCACAGCGGGGTTCCAGCAGTACTTC; CDR3aa: CASTAGFQQYF
j_gene: TRBJ2-5; v_gene: TRBV7-3; len: 15; d_gene: NA; abundance: NA; CDR3nt: TGTGCCAGCAGCCAAGGGGCTCCGGGAAGGGAGACCCAGTACTTC; CDR3aa: CASSQGAPGRETQYF
j_gene: TRBJ2-1; v_gene: TRBV10-3; len: 15; d_gene: NA; abundance: NA; CDR3nt: TGTGCCATCAGTGAGGTCGCCCGGGGCTACAATGAGCAGTTCTTC; CDR3aa: CAISEVARGYNEQFF